This TCR beta chain was found in a study of patients and donors after allogeneic stem cell transplantation. This clonotype was detected a few times. TCRdb passed the RT-PCR reads through MiXCR, listing each CDR3 protein once. The table records approximately 200,000 distinct CDR3 sequences, less than 45% of them present only once. The clonotype was recovered from a human donor who was either an allogeneic HSCT recipient or a stem cell or donor lymphocyte infusion donor (not recorded which). It is not recorded whose cells these are; they may come from a transplant donor. The source material was blood, either unsorted or a sorted T cell fraction (not recorded which).

CDR3 in DNA: TGTGCCAGCAGTTCCCTATGGGGGACACCGGCCCCCGGGGAGCTGTTTTTT. Amino acids: CASSSLWGTPAPGELFF. The chain links TRBV6-2 or TRBV6-3 to TRBJ2-2; D is possibly TRBD1 (6 bases). The germline V and J ends were trimmed by 4 bases and 6 bases, with 21 bases remaining between them. The germline CDR1 and CDR2 sequences are MNHEY and SVGEGT. This CDR3 spans 17 amino acids.